The 14 T cell receptor beta chains reported below all come from one sample, sequenced in a study of blood T cell repertoires in COVID-19. Profiling relied on immunoSEQ multiplex PCR, and the TCRdb table lists in-frame clones only, not all of them. The sample has about 200,000 clones; about nine tenths are singletons. The sample consisted of peripheral blood. The receptors come from a man between 60 and 70 years old who had recovered from COVID-19.

This chain uses TRBV5-1 with TRBJ1-2; TRBD1 is a possible D gene (5 bases). The germline V gene has CDR1 SGHRS and CDR2 YFSETQ. The CDR3 is made up of 12 amino acids. V was clipped by 4 bases and J by 7 bases, with 11 bases between them. The CDR3 here is CASSNQGSGYTF. In nucleotides, the CDR3 is TGCGCCAGCAGCAACCAGGGCTCTGGCTACACCTTC.

About this clone itself: Other DNA sequences in this specimen translate into the identical CDR3. V and J are TRBV6-5 and TRBJ2-1; 10 bases match TRBD2. This CDR3 comprises 14 residues. From germline, CDR1 is MNHEY and CDR2 SVGAGI. The ends lost 5 bases at V and 4 bases at J; junction bases unmatched: 2. CDR3 in DNA: TGTGCCAGCAGTCGGACTAGCGGTTACAATGAGCAGTTCTTC. Translation: CASSRTSGYNEQFF.

This clone was observed a single time. The genes are TRBV19 and TRBJ2-7, with D tentatively TRBD2 (5 bases). V was cut by 3 bases and J by 2 bases, with 11 bases left in between. Germline V lookup: CDR1 LNHDA, CDR2 SQIVND (reference sequence). The CDR3 has 14 amino acids. CDR3 region: CASSITVGAYEQYF. DNA of the CDR3: TGTGCCAGTAGTATTACCGTGGGAGCCTACGAGCAGTACTTC.

This clone was counted once. This chain links TRBV11-2 with TRBJ2-6, with a tentative D call TRBD2 (5 bases). Germline-derived CDR1 and CDR2 are SGHAT and FQNNGV. Trimming took 4 bases from V and 3 from J, leaving 16 bases between them. This CDR3 is 17 amino acids long. In DNA, the CDR3 is TGTGCCAGCAGCTCTCTGGTGGGAGTGGGTGGGGCCAACGTCCTGACTTTC. Translation gives CASSSLVGVGGANVLTF.

The chain combines TRBV27 with TRBJ1-6; tentative D call: TRBD1 (5 bases). Germline values: CDR1 MNHEY, CDR2 SMNVEV (reference sequence). Trimming shortened V by 0 bases and J by 3 bases, and 15 bases separated the two germline ends. The CDR3 covers 18 residues. CDR3 region: CASSLSKGSGYYNSPLHF. DNA of the CDR3: TGTGCCAGCAGTTTATCGAAGGGGTCAGGGTACTATAATTCACCCCTCCACTTT.

This clone came up once. The chain couples TRBV19 to TRBJ1-4; D might be TRBD1 (5 bases). The CDR3 spans 14 residues. In germline, CDR1 is LNHDA, CDR2 SQIVND (reference sequence). Trimming removed 5 bases at V and 1 base at J, with 8 bases between. CDR3 amino acids: CASSLTVTNEKLFF. The CDR3 DNA is TGTGCCAGTAGTTTGACAGTAACTAATGAAAAACTGTTTTTT.

CDR3 in amino acids: CASSPRPNTEAFF. In DNA, the CDR3 is TGTGCCAGCAGCCCCCGTCCGAACACTGAAGCTTTCTTT. J is TRBJ1-1 and V is TRBV5-5; no definite D call. V lost 4 bases, J lost 1 base, and 8 bases lay in between. The CDR3 length is 13 residues. The germline CDR1 and CDR2 sequences are SGHKS and YYEKEE (reference sequence).

A single count supports this clone. The chain joins TRBV28 to TRBJ1-2, with TRBD1 matching 8 bases. CDR3 length: 15 residues. Germline V gives CDR1 MDHEN, CDR2 SYDVKM. After removal of 2 bases from V and 7 bases from J, the junction contained 9 bases not matched to a gene. The CDR3 DNA follows: TGTGCCAGCAGTTTAATTTCGGCAGGGGGCGCTGGCTACACCTTC. Its translation: CASSLISAGGAGYTF.

The chain is built from TRBV27 and TRBJ2-7; D gene ambiguous. Germline loops: CDR1 MNHEY, CDR2 SMNVEV (reference sequence). The V gene lost 4 bases and the J gene lost 2 bases, with 3 bases spanning the gap. The CDR3 consists of 11 residues. The CDR3 bases are TGTGCCAGCAGTTCCGCCTACGAGCAGTACTTC. It translates to CASSSAYEQYF.

This chain uses TRBV18 with TRBJ1-3; 7 bases line up with TRBD1. This CDR3 is built from 16 residues. V was clipped by 5 bases and J by 0 bases; unmatched bases: 7. Germline V gene data show CDR1 as KGHSH and CDR2 as LQKENI. The CDR3 nucleotides read TGTGCCAGCTCATGGGGACAGCAGAGCTCTGGAAACACCATATATTTT. It yields the protein CASSWGQQSSGNTIYF. The full variable domain, rest sourced from reference TRBV18 and TRBJ1-3, is NAGVMQNPRHLVRRRGQEARLRCSPMKGHSHVYWYRQLPEEGLKFMVYLQKENIIDESGMPKERFSAEFPKEGPSILRIQQVVRGDSAAYFCASSWGQQSSGNTIYFGEGSWLTVV.

CDR3 protein: CASSLDGDRSTEAFF. The CDR3 DNA reads TGTGCCAGCAGCCTAGACGGGGATAGGAGCACTGAAGCTTTCTTT. J is TRBJ1-1 and V is TRBV9; D remains ambiguous. V was trimmed by 4 bases and J by 4 bases, leaving 17 bases between them. This CDR3 is built from 15 residues. Germline assignment: CDR1 SGDLS and CDR2 YYNGEE.

This chain links TRBV28 with TRBJ2-7; 8 bases are a match to TRBD2. V trimming: 7 bases; J trimming: 0 bases; junction bases outside the gene matches: 11. Looked up from germline, CDR1 is MDHEN and CDR2 is SYDVKM. The CDR3 runs to 16 residues. The CDR3 region has the DNA TGTGCCAGCATCCCAAACCGCGGGAGGCCCTCCTACGAGCAGTACTTC. It is translated as CASIPNRGRPSYEQYF.

The rearrangement links TRBV19 to TRBJ1-5; D is ambiguous. Trimming cost V 6 bases and J 2 bases, with 14 bases left between them. This CDR3 spans 15 amino acids. Germline assignment: CDR1 LNHDA and CDR2 SQIVND (reference sequence). The CDR3 nucleotides read TGTGCCAGTAGGGGGTGGGGAGGCCGCAATCAGCCCCAGCATTTT. It yields the protein CASRGWGGRNQPQHF.

In this sample, this clone turned up a few times. The rearrangement links TRBV5-1 to TRBJ2-7, with 8 bases aligning to TRBD1. CDR1 SGHRS and CDR2 YFSETQ come from the germline V gene. Losses at the gene ends were 0 bases for V and 3 bases for J; bases not matched to a gene: 2. The CDR3 covers 14 residues. CDR3 sequence: CASSLVGQGYEQYF. CDR3 nucleotide sequence: TGCGCCAGCAGCTTGGTCGGACAGGGCTACGAGCAGTACTTC. Looking up the rest from reference TRBV5-1 and TRBJ2-7 gives the full variable domain: KAGVTQTPRYLIKTRGQQVTLSCSPISGHRSVSWYQQTPGQGLQFLFEYFSETQRNKGNFPGRFSGRQFSNSRSEMNVSTLELGDSALYLCASSLVGQGYEQYFGPGTRLTVT.